The 12 T cell receptor beta chains in this list originate from one sample, sequenced in a study of T cell changes during pregnancy in multiple sclerosis. Produced via immunoSEQ multiplex PCR; TCRdb's table is partial and in-frame only. The sample holds more than 80,000 clones, roughly 92% seen once. The material was peripheral blood, obtained after pregnancy. These receptors all stem from a female donor with multiple sclerosis, enrolled in a pregnancy study.

CDR3 nucleotide sequence: TGTGCCAGCAGCCCCCATCGACTAGAGCACAATGAGCAGTTCTTC. It is translated as CASSPHRLEHNEQFF. This rearrangement joins TRBV28 to TRBJ2-1; possible D gene TRBD2, 6 bases. Between the trimmed V and J ends, which lost 6 bases and 5 bases, there was a span of 17 bases. From germline, CDR1 is MDHEN and CDR2 SYDVKM. This CDR3 is built from 15 residues.

V and J are TRBV6-4 and TRBJ1-5, with no clear D. Deletions cut 4 bases from V and 2 bases from J, with 9 bases between. The CDR3 contains 14 residues. The germline CDR1 and CDR2 sequences are MRHNA and SNTAGT. The CDR3 loop reads CASSVEAGNQPQHF. The CDR3, as DNA: TGTGCCAGCAGTGTGGAAGCGGGCAATCAGCCCCAGCATTTT.

The V gene is TRBV5-4, the J gene TRBJ2-5, with 8 bases that match TRBD1. Trimming removed 3 bases from V and 1 base from J; junction bases left unmatched: 5. In germline, CDR1 is SGHNT, CDR2 YYREEE (reference sequence). This CDR3 is built from 15 residues. CDR3 coding DNA: TGTGCCAGCAGCTCGAAGACAGGGGCCCAAGAGACCCAGTACTTC. This encodes CASSSKTGAQETQYF.

The chain is built from TRBV10-3 and TRBJ2-3; maybe TRBD1 (6 bases). CDR3 length: 15 residues. Trimming removed 6 bases at V and 3 bases at J, with 16 bases between. Germline V gene sequence: CDR1 ENHRY, CDR2 SYGVKD. The CDR3 coding sequence is TGTGCCATCAGGGTAGCAGGACAGCGAACAGATACGCAGTATTTT. This encodes CAIRVAGQRTDTQYF.

The V gene is TRBV5-1, the J gene TRBJ2-3; 8 nucleotides match TRBD2. There are 16 residues in the CDR3. V trimming: 3 bases; J trimming: 6 bases; junction bases outside the gene matches: 12. Per germline, CDR1 SGHRS and CDR2 YFSETQ. The chain's CDR3 is CASSYPGLGVMDTQYF. As DNA, the CDR3 is TGCGCCAGCAGCTACCCGGGACTAGGGGTAATGGATACGCAGTATTTT. Full variable domain (outside the CDR3, taken from reference TRBV5-1 and TRBJ2-3): KAGVTQTPRYLIKTRGQQVTLSCSPISGHRSVSWYQQTPGQGLQFLFEYFSETQRNKGNFPGRFSGRQFSNSRSEMNVSTLELGDSALYLCASSYPGLGVMDTQYFGPGTRLTVL.

This chain uses TRBV30 with TRBJ1-1, with 7 bases lining up with TRBD1. The V gene's germline CDR1 is GTSNPN and CDR2 SVGIG (reference sequence). The CDR3 runs 13 residues. V lost 5 bases, J lost 4 bases, and 7 bases stayed unmatched. CDR3 amino acids: CAWFRAGGTEAFF. CDR3 nucleotide sequence: TGTGCCTGGTTCAGAGCAGGGGGCACTGAAGCTTTCTTT.

Only one count was recorded for this clone. J is TRBJ2-7 and V is TRBV5-4; D uncertain. The CDR3 is made up of 13 amino acids. V was pared by 4 bases and J by 0 bases, with 8 bases between. Germline V gene data show CDR1 as SGHNT and CDR2 as YYREEE (reference sequence). The CDR3 DNA reads as TGTGCCAGCAGCCCCGGGTTCTCCTACGAGCAGTACTTC. Translating gives CASSPGFSYEQYF.

The chain couples TRBV4-1 to TRBJ2-3; 11 bases agree with TRBD2. CDR3 length: 16 amino acids. Unmatched junction bases numbered 6, after V lost 5 bases and J lost 2 bases. Per germline, CDR1 MGHRA and CDR2 YSYEKL. CDR3 DNA sequence: TGCGCCAGCAGCGATAGACTAGCGGGGAACACAGATACGCAGTATTTT. Its translation is CASSDRLAGNTDTQYF.

The chain couples TRBV29-1 to TRBJ1-1; D is perhaps TRBD1 (6 bases). V lost 7 bases to trimming and J lost 4 bases, with 16 bases between them. Germline CDR1 reads SQVTM; CDR2 reads ANQGSEA. The CDR3 is made up of 13 amino acids. The CDR3 here is CSARGGGSTEAFF. The CDR3 region has the DNA TGCAGCGCCCGAGGGGGGGGTAGCACTGAAGCTTTCTTT.

The gene calls are TRBV6-1 and TRBJ2-1; 8 bases map to TRBD2. Trimming took 4 bases from V and 4 from J; bases not matched to a gene: 6. The CDR3 is 15 residues long. In germline, CDR1 is MNHNS, CDR2 SASEGT. DNA of the CDR3: TGTGCCAGCAGTGGTGGACTAGCTGAGTACAATGAGCAGTTCTTC. It yields the protein CASSGGLAEYNEQFF.

The J gene is TRBJ2-4, the V gene TRBV9, with TRBD2 matching over 7 bases. With V trimmed by 3 bases and J by 5 bases, 14 bases remained unmatched. Germline V gene sequence: CDR1 SGDLS, CDR2 YYNGEE. The CDR3 runs 17 residues. In DNA, the CDR3 is TGTGCCAGCAGCGCCCCTTCCCCCTTTGGGGGGGAAAACATTCAGTACTTC. This sequence encodes CASSAPSPFGGENIQYF.

The genes are TRBV9 and TRBJ2-1; 12 bases match TRBD1. V lost 5 bases, J lost 7 bases, and 13 bases stayed unmatched. The CDR3 consists of 17 residues. Germline values: CDR1 SGDLS, CDR2 YYNGEE. CDR3 sequence (DNA): TGTGCCAGCAGGGCCCGGGACAGGGGGCCGTTTGGTAATGAGCAGTTCTTC. Its protein is CASRARDRGPFGNEQFF.